The TCR beta chain described here comes from a study of metastatic and nonmetastatic thyroid tumors (dated by TCRdb to about 2020). Regarding the research as a whole: Repertoires from peripheral blood and from tumor or nodule tissue samples of malignant and benign thyroid patients were compared.

None of the patients had been given any treatment before thyroid surgery. Patient clinical samples collected from about 2012 to 2019 were retrospectively analysed using T-cell receptor beta sequencing. The library was generated by PCR. Sequencing relied on an Illumina HiSeq 4000. High-throughput sequencing was used to profile the TCR beta-chain CDR3 region of every patient. On the authors' methods: The researchers built a classifier to tell apart papillary thyroid cancer patients with distant metastasis, based on CDR3 differences among clinicopathological groups. The Shannon index was used to measure repertoire diversity, and the Morisita-Horn index was used to measure how similar tumor and blood repertoires were. Through fastp at Q25 and MiXCR, TCRdb rebuilt clones from the public reads, retaining in-frame beta chains. The V and J calls reflect TCRdb's pipeline rather than the authors' work. A total of tens of thousands of clones appear in this sample, approximately 12% of them only once. About 10% of the sample is held by the ten biggest clonotypes.

Paper-wide results and their limitations: In both blood and tumor samples, TCR beta diversity was reported to be significantly higher in malignant tumors than in benign nodules.

At least ten counts were recorded for this clone. The antigen it recognizes is unknown. Per-base qualities were not stored, and no clone one base away is much larger. The source material was blood. This TCR came from a female donor with papillary thyroid cancer or a benign thyroid nodule (not recorded which). Some clones in this sample may be carry-over from other donors' samples.

The sequenced DNA: TGCGCCAGCAGTCGGGACCGAGGCCCTGGGGCCAACGTCCTGACTTTC. It is translated as CASSRDRGPGANVLTF. The V and J genes are TRBV5-1 and TRBJ2-6; the D gene could be either TRBD1 or TRBD2, each agreeing at 5 bases. The CDR3 sequence holds 16 residues, the cysteine and phenylalanine included. Solely the CDR3 DNA is kept, with 48 bases framed from the first base. V is cut by 5 bases and J by 2 bases, and the space between the germline ends is 14 bases. The germline V gene encodes CDR1 SGHRS and CDR2 YFSETQ.